The rows below give T cell receptor beta chains drawn from one sample of a study of blood T cell repertoires in COVID-19. Clones were read by immunoSEQ multiplex PCR, and TCRdb kept only the in-frame ones, dropping some. The table has about 64,000 clones, roughly 88% seen once; the top ten hold around 1.5%. Sequenced input: peripheral blood. The receptors were sampled from a human donor in a cohort sampled during active COVID-19. Each CDR3 is given with its conserved first and last residue. Each record gives: D gene, CDR3 length, V gene, J gene, clone size, CDR3 DNA, CDR3 protein. D genes are given only for firm matches. Size is omitted from some rows. Given values are once, few, many or a class for expanded clones.

>.|13|TRBV28|TRBJ1-2|.
TGTGCCAGCCACCCAGGGCAGGGTGGTGGCTACACCTTC
CASHPGQGGGYTF
>.|13|TRBV7-2|TRBJ2-7|.
TGTGCCAGCAGCTCTAGCGCATCCTACGAGCAGTACTTC
CASSSSASYEQYF
>TRBD2|15|TRBV18|TRBJ2-3|.
TGTGCCAGCTCAATTGCGGGAGATAGGACAGATACGCAGTATTTT
CASSIAGDRTDTQYF
>.|15|TRBV6-6|TRBJ1-4|.
TGTGCCAGCAGAGAGGGGGGGGCAACTAATGAAAAACTGTTTTTT
CASREGGATNEKLFF
>TRBD2|15|TRBV10-3|TRBJ2-1|.
TGTGCCATCAGCCGGCAGCGGGAGATGGACAATGAGCAGTTCTTC
CAISRQREMDNEQFF
>.|14|TRBV28|TRBJ1-4|.
TGTGCCAGCAGTTTAGGCGGGTTGTACGAAAAACTGTTTTTT
CASSLGGLYEKLFF
>TRBD2|14|TRBV19|TRBJ2-2|.
TGTGCCAGTAGTATGGGACTAGCTGGCGGGGAGCTGTTTTTT
CASSMGLAGGELFF
>.|12|TRBV5-4|TRBJ2-5|few
TGTGCCAGCAGCCAGATACAAGAGACCCAGTACTTC
CASSQIQETQYF
>.|13|TRBV19|TRBJ2-2|.
TGTGCCAGTAGTATAGTAGAGTCCGGGGAGCTGTTTTTT
CASSIVESGELFF
>.|13|TRBV28|TRBJ1-2|.
TGTGTCTCTAGAACAGGCAGGGACTATGGCTACACCTTC
CVSRTGRDYGYTF
>.|15|TRBV12-5|TRBJ2-7|.
TGTGCTAGTGGTTTGGTGAGAGGGTCGTCCTACGAGCAGTACTTC
CASGLVRGSSYEQYF
>TRBD1|19|TRBV7-8|TRBJ2-1|.
TGTGCCAGCAGCTTAGCTAGTATGATCAGGGGGCGCGGGATCAATGAGCAGTTCTTC
CASSLASMIRGRGINEQFF
>TRBD1|16|TRBV13|TRBJ2-7|.
TGTGCCAGCAGCCACCTCCGGGACAGGAATTCCTACGAGCAGTACTTC
CASSHLRDRNSYEQYF
>.|13|TRBV14|TRBJ2-7|.
TGTGCCAGCAGCCAATCGGGGGCCTACGAGCAGTACTTC
CASSQSGAYEQYF
>.|12|TRBV18|TRBJ2-5|.
TGTGCCAGCTCACTATCCCAAGAGACCCAGTACTTC
CASSLSQETQYF
>.|18|TRBV28|TRBJ1-5|.
TGTGCCAGCAGTTTCCCACAGGGAGCGGGAGGTGGCAATCAGCCCCAGCATTTT
CASSFPQGAGGGNQPQHF
>TRBD1|15|TRBV19|TRBJ1-3|.
TGTGCCAGTAATCCCCGACAGGGGACTGGAAACACCATATATTTT
CASNPRQGTGNTIYF
>.|11|TRBV2|TRBJ2-7|once
TGTGCCAGCAGGGAGGGCGGAGAGCAGTACTTC
CASREGGEQYF
>.|11|TRBV3-1/TRBV3-2|TRBJ2-7|.
TGTGCCAGCAGCTACTCCTACGAGCAGTACTTC
CASSYSYEQYF
>TRBD1|13|TRBV11-2|TRBJ1-1|.
TGTGCCAGCAGCGTTGGGACAGCCACTGAAGCTTTCTTT
CASSVGTATEAFF
>.|18|TRBV4-3|TRBJ2-7|.
TGCGCCAGCAGCCAAGAAACATCGGACAGTACGGGCTCCTACGAGCAGTACTTC
CASSQETSDSTGSYEQYF
>.|15|TRBV5-1|TRBJ1-2|few
TGCGCCAGCAGCTCGCGGGGGGCGCCTAACTATGGCTACACCTTC
CASSSRGAPNYGYTF
>TRBD2|16|TRBV7-7|TRBJ2-3|.
TGTGCCAGCAGCTCCGGACTAGCGGGCTCCACAGATACGCAGTATTTT
CASSSGLAGSTDTQYF
>.|15|TRBV10-3|TRBJ2-7|.
TGTGCCATCAGTGAGACGGACAGAGGCAGGAACGAGCAGTACTTC
CAISETDRGRNEQYF
>TRBD1|16|TRBV4-3|TRBJ2-2|.
TGCGCCAGCAGCCAAGAGTCCGGGACAGCCACCGGGGAGCTGTTTTTT
CASSQESGTATGELFF
>TRBD1|16|TRBV19|TRBJ2-2|once
TGTGCCAGTAACCTCCGGACAGGAGCGAACACCGGGGAGCTGTTTTTT
CASNLRTGANTGELFF
>TRBD2|15|TRBV7-3|TRBJ2-1|.
TGTGCCAGCAGCTCGACCCCCGGACTAGCCGGTGAGCAGTTCTTC
CASSSTPGLAGEQFF
>.|16|TRBV6-2/TRBV6-3|TRBJ1-3|.
TGTGCCAGCAGTCTACCGACAGGCTACTCTGGAAACACCATATATTTT
CASSLPTGYSGNTIYF
>.|12|TRBV28|TRBJ1-2|.
TGTGCCAGCGGAGGGGCGGGCTATGGCTACACCTTC
CASGGAGYGYTF
>.|15|TRBV28|TRBJ1-6|.
TGTGCCAGCAGCGCGGGGGGACGGAATAATTCACCCCTCCACTTT
CASSAGGRNNSPLHF
>.|14|TRBV10-3|TRBJ1-4|.
TGTGCCATCAGTGACGGCAGGGCAGCAGAAAAACTGTTTTTT
CAISDGRAAEKLFF
>.|18|TRBV7-9|TRBJ2-1|.
TGTGCCAGCAGTGTCTTGTGGCACAGCAGCCTCTTTTACAATGAGCAGTTCTTC
CASSVLWHSSLFYNEQFF
>.|15|TRBV6-5|TRBJ1-1|.
TGTGCCAGCAGTTACGGGGGGGTAGAGAACACTGAAGCTTTCTTT
CASSYGGVENTEAFF
>TRBD1|15|TRBV7-9|TRBJ2-7|few
TGTGCCAGCAGCTCTACGGGACAGGCAACCTACGAGCAGTACTTC
CASSSTGQATYEQYF
>.|15|TRBV27|TRBJ2-1|once
TGTGCCAGCAGTCGACTAGAGTTCTCCTACAATGAGCAGTTCTTC
CASSRLEFSYNEQFF
>.|14|TRBV28|TRBJ1-4|few
TGTGCCAGCAGTTTGGAGGGGACTAATGAAAAACTGTTTTTT
CASSLEGTNEKLFF
>.|16|TRBV19|TRBJ2-5|once
TGTGCCAGTAGTACTACAGGGGGCGGGAGGACCGAGACCCAGTACTTC
CASSTTGGGRTETQYF
>TRBD2|17|TRBV27|TRBJ2-1|.
TGTGCCAGCAGTGCCCGACTAGCGGGAGCCCCCTACAATGAGCAGTTCTTC
CASSARLAGAPYNEQFF
>TRBD1|15|TRBV7-8|TRBJ2-7|once
TGTGCCAGCAGGCTCACCGGGACAGGGCCCTACGAGCAGTACTTC
CASRLTGTGPYEQYF
>.|15|TRBV4-3|TRBJ2-3|.
TGCGCCAGCAGCCAAGAGAGGTACCGGCGGGATACGCAGTATTTT
CASSQERYRRDTQYF
>.|10|TRBV28|TRBJ1-2|.
TGTGCCACCAGGTACCTAGGCTACACCTTC
CATRYLGYTF
>.|16|TRBV7-3|TRBJ2-1|once
TGTGCCAGCAGCTCACAAACCCCTGGGACACACAATGAGCAGTTCTTC
CASSSQTPGTHNEQFF
>TRBD1|13|TRBV19|TRBJ1-2|.
TGTGCCAGTACCTTTCGGCAGGGGGGAAGCTACACCTTC
CASTFRQGGSYTF
>.|15|TRBV6-1|TRBJ1-5|.
TGTGCCAGCAGTGAATCGGGTTTAGGCAATCAGCCCCAGCATTTT
CASSESGLGNQPQHF
>.|13|TRBV11-1|TRBJ2-3|.
TGTGCCAGCAGCGGCCCTAGCACAGATACGCAGTATTTT
CASSGPSTDTQYF
>TRBD1|15|TRBV2|TRBJ1-2|.
TGTGCCAGCAGTGAAGTGGGACAGACCCCCTATGGCTACACCTTC
CASSEVGQTPYGYTF
>.|14|TRBV24-1|TRBJ2-1|.
TGTGCCACCGGGTCGGCGGGGCGCCTCAATGAGCAGTTCTTC
CATGSAGRLNEQFF
>.|15|TRBV28|TRBJ2-3|.
TGTGCCAGCAGGTCTCTTCTTACTAGCACAGATACGCAGTATTTT
CASRSLLTSTDTQYF
>TRBD1|16|TRBV2|TRBJ2-4|.
TGTGCCAGCAGATTGACAGGAACGGGACAGACAAACATTCAGTACTTC
CASRLTGTGQTNIQYF
>.|16|TRBV7-3|TRBJ2-3|.
TGTGCCAGCAGCTTTGGAGGGCCATGGAGCACAGATACGCAGTATTTT
CASSFGGPWSTDTQYF
>TRBD2|16|TRBV27|TRBJ2-7|.
TGTGCCAGCAGTCCCTCAGCGGGAGTGATTTCCTACGAGCAGTACTTC
CASSPSAGVISYEQYF
>.|15|TRBV21-1|TRBJ2-1|.
TGTGCCAGCCCCAGAGGGACTAGCGATGACAATGAGCAGTTCTTC
CASPRGTSDDNEQFF
>TRBD1|18|TRBV4-1|TRBJ1-5|.
TGCGCCAGCAGCCCCTCCCCCCCAGAGACAGGGGTAATCCAGCCCCAGCATTTT
CASSPSPPETGVIQPQHF
>TRBD2|17|TRBV7-2|TRBJ2-2|.
TGTGCCAGCAGCTTAGTATCTGTAGCGGGAGCGGGCGGGGAGCTGTTTTTT
CASSLVSVAGAGGELFF